The 2 T cell receptor beta chains below were found in one sample sequenced in a study of T cell repertoires in cytomegalovirus infection. TCRdb reanalysed the reads using MiXCR and keeps one entry per CDR3 protein. Altogether hundreds of thousands of distinct CDR3 sequences are present, 30% to 35% being singletons, with the ten largest covering 9.5% to 15%. The antigens these receptors bind are not known. The sequences come from cultured CD8+ T cells from PBMCs, collected from culture after CMV antigen stimulation. These receptors were collected from a human donor in good health (CMV status not recorded). Some clones in this sample may be carry-over from other donors' samples.

The rearrangement links TRBV4-1 to TRBJ1-1, with 10 bases fitting TRBD1. Losses at the gene ends were 1 base for V and 4 bases for J; bases not matched to a gene: 3. There are 15 residues in the CDR3. Germline CDR1 is MGHRA and CDR2 is YSYEKL. As DNA, the CDR3 is TGCGCCAGCAGCCAAGGACAGGGGGCGAGCACTGAAGCTTTCTTT. Amino acids: CASSQGQGASTEAFF.

This clonotype was detected a few times. The chain employs TRBV27 and TRBJ2-1, with TRBD2 matching over 7 bases. J was trimmed by 2 bases and V by 2 bases; bases with no gene match: 9. Germline V gene sequence: CDR1 MNHEY, CDR2 SMNVEV (reference sequence). The CDR3 spans 17 residues. CDR3 DNA: TGTGCCAGCAGTTTAGACCCCCCGGGACTAACCTACAATGAGCAGTTCTTC. It specifies CASSLDPPGLTYNEQFF.